The clone carrying this T cell receptor (beta chain) was recorded at least ten times. The target antigen is unknown. TCRdb independently ran MiXCR on the 5' RACE reads; one entry per CDR3 protein. The table has some 8,000 distinct CDR3 sequences, 9.6% seen once. The sample originates from a study of spatial heterogeneity in lung cancer. Across the study: The correlation between TCR transcript counts in tumor regions and a T cell module score from matched bulk RNA-seq was strong.

The time point is: sample taken at primary tumor resection. Unsorted samples of tumor, nontumor lung or frozen PBMC had their whole RNA sequenced. Germline V gene sequence: CDR1 KGHSH, CDR2 LQKENI. This CDR3 is 15 amino acids long. With V trimmed by 5 bases and J by 4 bases, 5 bases remained unmatched. Study-level findings and limits: Tumoral mutation counts were tracked by counts of expanded intratumoral alpha and beta TCRs.

The chain joins TRBV18 to TRBJ2-3; the match to TRBD2 covers 11 bases. The origin of this receptor is a male donor with early-stage non-small cell lung cancer. The source was lung tumor tissue, collected at surgery. The CDR3 region is CASSSTSGGADTQYF. The CDR3 DNA reads as TGTGCCAGCTCATCTACTAGCGGGGGCGCAGATACGCAGTATTTT.